Each of the 5 T cell receptor beta chains below was sequenced from the same sample in a study of blood T cell repertoires in COVID-19. Sequencing was performed with immunoSEQ multiplex PCR; in TCRdb, only in-frame clones are kept and a portion is missing. This table has 150,000 or so clones, about 86% appearing once. The specimen was peripheral blood. These receptors all come from a woman older than 75 with acute or convalescent COVID-19.

This clone was picked up one time. V usage is TRBV10-2 and J usage is TRBJ1-2; 7 nucleotides line up with TRBD1. With 6 bases clipped from V and 10 bases from J, the junction kept 8 bases outside the gene matches. CDR1 and CDR2 (germline): WSHSY, SAAADI. CDR3 size: 12 residues. CDR3 residues: CASSADRAVYTF. Here the CDR3 DNA reads TGCGCCAGCAGCGCTGACAGGGCGGTCTACACCTTC.

The V call is TRBV9, the J call TRBJ2-2; maybe TRBD2 (7 bases). This CDR3 region has 16 residues. Germline lookup yields CDR1 SGDLS and CDR2 YYNGEE. Trimming shortened V by 0 bases and J by 2 bases, and 11 bases separated the two germline ends. Written as DNA, the CDR3 is TGTGCCAGCAGCGTAGGGGCGGGGGCAAACACCGGGGAGCTGTTTTTT. Protein: CASSVGAGANTGELFF. The entire variable domain, with the rest obtained from reference TRBV9 and TRBJ2-2, is as follows: DSGVTQTPKHLITATGQRVTLRCSPRSGDLSVYWYQQSLDQGLQFLIQYYNGEERAKGNILERFSAQQFPDLHSELNLSSLELGDSALYFCASSVGAGANTGELFFGEGSRLTVL.

The chain carries TRBV7-3 and TRBJ2-3, with no clear D. The CDR3 has 15 amino acids. Looked up from germline, CDR1 is SGHTA and CDR2 is FQGTGA. V was trimmed by 0 bases and J by 12 bases, leaving 19 bases between them. CDR3 in DNA: TGTGCCAGCAGCTTAACTGCTGTGGGTGAGAGGTTACAGTATTTT. It encodes CASSLTAVGERLQYF. Full variable domain (outside the CDR3, taken from reference TRBV7-3 and TRBJ2-3): GAGVSQTPSNKVTEKGKYVELRCDPISGHTALYWYRQSLGQGPEFLIYFQGTGAADDSGLPNDRFFAVRPEGSVSTLKIQRTERGDSAVYLCASSLTAVGERLQYFGPGTRLTVL.

This sequence joins TRBV18 and TRBJ2-7; weak D call: TRBD1 (6 bases). The V gene's germline CDR1 is KGHSH and CDR2 LQKENI. Trimming stripped 2 bases from V and 0 bases from J, with 8 bases between. This CDR3 is 14 amino acids long. The CDR3 sequence: CASSPTQGSYEQYF. CDR3 DNA: TGTGCCAGCTCACCAACACAGGGCTCCTACGAGCAGTACTTC. The whole variable domain, filled in from reference TRBV18 and TRBJ2-7, reads NAGVMQNPRHLVRRRGQEARLRCSPMKGHSHVYWYRQLPEEGLKFMVYLQKENIIDESGMPKERFSAEFPKEGPSILRIQQVVRGDSAAYFCASSPTQGSYEQYFGPGTRLTVT.

V and J are TRBV4-2 and TRBJ1-2, with D hard to call. The V gene lost 1 base and the J gene lost 2 bases, with 11 bases spanning the gap. This CDR3 comprises 15 residues. CDR1 LGHNA and CDR2 YNFKEQ come from the germline V gene. The CDR3 here is CASSQVSESNYGYTF. Written as DNA, the CDR3 is TGTGCCAGCAGCCAAGTATCGGAGAGCAACTATGGCTACACCTTC.